This entry describes one T cell receptor (beta chain). This entry is derived from a study of Ad26.COV2.S vaccination and SARS-CoV-2 variants. This sample's treatment: over 15 received Ad26.COV2.S at low or high dose, single or two shots; 5 received placebo; per-sample allocation not given. Collection of the samples took place on day 63 after the first injection of vaccine or placebo. Measured with immunoSEQ multiplex PCR; TCRdb has only the in-frame clones, and not every one. The sample includes about 440,000 clones, 87% of them seen just once. Trimming pared 3 bases from V and 8 bases from J, leaving 8 bases between. From germline, CDR1 is SGHAT and CDR2 FQNNGV. This CDR3 comprises 12 residues.

The chain combines TRBV11-2 with TRBJ2-1; unclear D gene. This specimen consisted of peripheral blood, obtained in a trial of Ad26.COV2.S vaccine versus placebo. The sequence was obtained from a person aged 18-60 years who received the Ad26.COV2.S COVID-19 vaccine or a placebo. The CDR3 here is CASSFVGHEQFF. The CDR3 nucleotides read TGTGCCAGCAGCTTCGTGGGCCATGAGCAGTTCTTC.